Described below is a single T cell receptor beta chain sequence and its context. Trimming took 5 bases from V and 4 from J; bases not matched to a gene: 3. Germline V CDR1 and CDR2: LNHDA, SQIVND (reference sequence). The CDR3 consists of 14 residues. Per the original data handling: How many nucleated cells were present was estimated from reference gene primer amplification. The assay was immunoSEQ multiplex PCR, and TCRdb's table has in-frame clones only and misses some. That table is the source of V, J and clone size, and D and trimming were worked out from the DNA. The sample includes about 110,000 clones, 76% of them seen just once. This sample was included in a study of blood T cell repertoires in COVID-19. Study-wide background: Nucleic acid was either cDNA or gDNA, and it came from T cells, B-cell-depleted T cells, or PBMCs.

This sequence was found in an elderly woman with acute or convalescent COVID-19. The V call is TRBV19, the J call TRBJ1-5; 9 bases agree with TRBD1. The source material was peripheral blood. CDR3 sequence (DNA): TGTGCCAGTAGTGAGACAGGGGGAAATCAGCCCCAGCATTTT. Translating gives CASSETGGNQPQHF.